Here is one T cell receptor (beta chain) with its context. Random hexamers served to reverse transcribe roughly 0.5 to 1 ug RNA. The TCR beta CDR3 was amplified by immunoSEQ multiplex PCR across 54 Vbeta, 13 Jbeta. From the immunoSEQ multiplex PCR reads, TCRdb called clonotypes with MiXCR, one entry per CDR3 protein. The repertoire has some 110,000 distinct CDR3 sequences, approximately 95% of them found once; the top ten carry roughly 0.31%. This sample is part of a study of CD8 T cells in Susac syndrome. Sequencing of TCR beta covered CD8+ and CD4+ T cells obtained from blood. It was negative isolation that provided the CD8+ and CD4+ T cells, whereas TEMRA cells were enriched by FACS. This CDR3 has 13 amino acids. Germline CDR1 is SGHTS and CDR2 is YDEGEE. Germline trimming cut 8 bases from V and 1 base from J; bases unmatched to any gene: 2.

The material sequenced was CD8+ T cells from PBMCs. The sequence was collected from a human donor with multiple sclerosis. This chain uses TRBV5-8 with TRBJ2-5, with 10 bases that match TRBD1. CDR3 protein: CARGDRGQETQYF. The CDR3 nucleotides are TGTGCCAGGGGGGACAGGGGCCAAGAGACCCAGTACTTC.